This T cell receptor (beta chain) was captured by sequencing in a study of T-cell memory formation after mild COVID-19. Study-level background: Largely, the TCR clusters proved donor specific. Findings and limits, study-wide: Nothing confirmed that second-wave clones peaking on day 37 were specific for SARS-CoV-2. Cross-reactive memory seemingly joined, as some responding clones were found in pre-infection memory.

In TCRdb, the 5' RACE reads were re-called with MiXCR into one record per CDR3 protein. Of fewer than 400,000 distinct CDR3 sequences listed, approximately 16% are singletons. V lost 6 bases and J lost 8, with 16 bases in between. CDR1 ENHRY and CDR2 SYGVKD come from the germline V gene. CDR3 size: 13 residues. Regarding this clonotype: Its antigen is as yet unknown.

Input material: PBMCs or a T cell subset sorted from them (not recorded which). This sequence was found in a man between 18 and 35 years old who had mild COVID-19 (a few samples of this study predate the infection). Cell type and time point are not known. This sequence joins TRBV10-3 and TRBJ1-2; D remains unclear. CDR3 amino acids: CAISPDAGKGYTF. CDR3 nucleotide sequence: TGTGCCATCAGCCCTGACGCCGGAAAGGGCTACACCTTC.